This TCR beta chain was documented in a study of OX40 agonist ivuxolimab in advanced cancers. Assay: immunoSEQ multiplex PCR; the TCRdb copy retains only in-frame clones and omits some. The sample contains 80,000 to 100,000 clones, more than 85% of which appear only once. Study-level points and caveats: Expanded clones belonging to CD8+ T cells outnumbered, on average, those of CD4+. Among the least clonally expanded were partial responders at 0.1-3.0 mg/kg.

This CDR3 comprises 16 residues. The germline V gene encodes CDR1 SEHNR and CDR2 FQNEAQ (reference sequence). With V trimmed by 8 bases and J by 7 bases, 12 bases remained unmatched. With respect to this clone: Antigen: not known.

This chain uses TRBV7-9 with TRBJ2-1; TRBD2 agrees at 12 bases. The TCR sequence derives from an adult with an advanced solid tumor such as melanoma, head and neck, liver or kidney cancer. Sequenced material: CD4+ or CD8+ T cells sorted from blood, taken in a trial of the OX40 agonist ivuxolimab. CDR3 sequence reads: CASSPLAGGRRNEQFF. The CDR3 coding sequence is TGTGCCAGCTCTCCTCTAGCGGGGGGGCGAAGAAATGAGCAGTTCTTC.